These T cell receptor beta chains were read from a single sample in a study of T cells in Graves' hyperthyroidism and ophthalmopathy. Via MiXCR, TCRdb re-called the multiplex PCR reads, giving one row per CDR3 protein. In the table there are approximately 400,000 distinct CDR3 sequences, approximately 13% of which are singletons. The sequencing sample was made of blood. The receptors stem from a man under 40 with Graves' hyperthyroidism that later progressed to Graves' ophthalmopathy. The CDR3 runs from the conserved cysteine through the conserved F or W. D genes are given only for firm matches. Rows give clone size only sometimes, using once, few, many, or a class for an expanded clone.

J: TRBJ1-1
D: TRBD1
size: many
V: TRBV28
DNA: TGTGCCAGCAGGTCTCCAGGGGGACGAGGCACTGAAGCTTTCTTT
CDR3: CASRSPGGRGTEAFF

J: TRBJ1-5
D: NA
size: many
V: TRBV7-8
DNA: TGTGCCAGCAGCTTACCACCCGGGGGAGGGTATAGCAATCAGCCCCAGCATTTT
CDR3: CASSLPPGGGYSNQPQHF

J: TRBJ1-2
D: NA
size: few
V: TRBV19
DNA: TGTGCCAGTAGTATCAAGGCACGCAACTATGGCTACACCTTC
CDR3: CASSIKARNYGYTF

J: TRBJ2-5
D: NA
size: NA
V: TRBV29-1
DNA: TGCAGCGTTATGTGGTCCGGAGAGACCCAGTACTTC
CDR3: CSVMWSGETQYF

J: TRBJ2-7
D: TRBD1
size: few
V: TRBV10-3
DNA: TGTGCCATCAGTGAGAGGGGGGGACAGGGGTACTACGAGCAGTACTTC
CDR3: CAISERGGQGYYEQYF

J: TRBJ2-1
D: NA
size: few
V: TRBV28
DNA: TGTGCCAGCACTCCGTCTGGGGGCCATGAGCAGTTCTTC
CDR3: CASTPSGGHEQFF

J: TRBJ2-1
D: TRBD1
size: few
V: TRBV5-4
DNA: TGTGCCAGCAGCGCGGACAGGGGTTCCTACAATGAGCAGTTCTTC
CDR3: CASSADRGSYNEQFF

J: TRBJ2-5
D: NA
size: NA
V: TRBV29-1
DNA: TGCAGCGTTGAAGGGGTTGCGTACCAAGAGACCCAGTACTTC
CDR3: CSVEGVAYQETQYF

J: TRBJ1-2
D: NA
size: many
V: TRBV5-1
DNA: TGCGCCCGCTGGGTAGGGCCCTATGGCTACACCTTC
CDR3: CARWVGPYGYTF

J: TRBJ2-4
D: NA
size: many
V: TRBV2
DNA: TGTGCCAGCCACCCGGACAGTGGAAACATTCAGTACTTC
CDR3: CASHPDSGNIQYF

J: TRBJ1-1
D: TRBD1
size: many
V: TRBV10-3
DNA: TGTGCCTCGAGGCCTGGGACAGCCGGGACTGAAGCTTTCTTT
CDR3: CASRPGTAGTEAFF

J: TRBJ2-1
D: NA
size: many
V: TRBV28
DNA: TGTGCCAGTTTTGGGGGGGCTAGCTCCTACAATGAGCAGTTCTTC
CDR3: CASFGGASSYNEQFF

J: TRBJ1-5
D: NA
size: NA
V: TRBV9
DNA: TGTGCCAGCAGCCCCCAATCAGGAGATCAGCCCCAGCATTTT
CDR3: CASSPQSGDQPQHF

J: TRBJ1-6
D: NA
size: NA
V: TRBV28
DNA: TGTGCCAGCAGGCCGGGGCGGCGGAATTCACCCCTCCACTTT
CDR3: CASRPGRRNSPLHF

J: TRBJ2-7
D: NA
size: few
V: TRBV5-1
DNA: TGCGCCAGCAGCTTGGACATCGGAACAATCTTTGTGCAGTACTTC
CDR3: CASSLDIGTIFVQYF

J: TRBJ2-7
D: NA
size: NA
V: TRBV9
DNA: TGTGCCAGCAGCGTAGGAGATGCCCTTTCTGGTTACGAGCAGTACTTC
CDR3: CASSVGDALSGYEQYF

J: TRBJ2-1
D: TRBD1
size: many
V: TRBV6-1
DNA: TGTGCCAGCGGGAGACAGGGGGTAACCTACAATGAGCAGTTCTTC
CDR3: CASGRQGVTYNEQFF

J: TRBJ2-7
D: NA
size: many
V: TRBV11-2
DNA: TGTGCCAGCCGACCTGCACCGCACGGCGAGCAGTACTTC
CDR3: CASRPAPHGEQYF

J: TRBJ1-1
D: NA
size: many
V: TRBV11-3
DNA: TGTGCCAGCAGCTTAGCTCCGGGCCTTCGCCGGGTCGCTGAAGCTTTCTTT
CDR3: CASSLAPGLRRVAEAFF

J: TRBJ1-1
D: TRBD1
size: many
V: TRBV7-8
DNA: TGTGCCAGCAGCTCTGGACAGGCCAGGAGACGTGAAGCTTTCTTT
CDR3: CASSSGQARRREAFF

J: TRBJ2-7
D: NA
size: many
V: TRBV7-8
DNA: TGTGCCAGCAGCTTAGCGGGGGGCCGGGCATACGAGCAGTACTTC
CDR3: CASSLAGGRAYEQYF

J: TRBJ1-4
D: NA
size: many
V: TRBV6-1
DNA: TGTGCCAGCAAACACCGAACCGGCGGGGAAAAACTGTTTTTT
CDR3: CASKHRTGGEKLFF

J: TRBJ2-7
D: NA
size: few
V: TRBV30
DNA: TGTGCCTGGAGTCTTATGACAGGACGCTACGAGCAGTACTTC
CDR3: CAWSLMTGRYEQYF

J: TRBJ1-1
D: NA
size: NA
V: TRBV25-1
DNA: TGTGCCAGCAGTGAGGGTGTATTGACTGAAGCTTTCTTT
CDR3: CASSEGVLTEAFF

J: TRBJ2-7
D: TRBD1
size: many
V: TRBV2
DNA: TGTGCCAGCAAGGTCTTGGGACAGGGGTTCCACGAGCAGTACTTC
CDR3: CASKVLGQGFHEQYF

J: TRBJ2-2
D: TRBD2
size: few
V: TRBV7-6
DNA: TGTGCCAGCAGCATCCGAGCGGGGGGGCCGGAGACCGGGGAGCTGTTTTTT
CDR3: CASSIRAGGPETGELFF

J: TRBJ1-2
D: TRBD1
size: many
V: TRBV3-1
DNA: TGTGCCAGCAGCCTGGCGGCACAGGGGCCTTCCTATGGCTACACCTTC
CDR3: CASSLAAQGPSYGYTF

J: TRBJ2-3
D: NA
size: NA
V: TRBV9
DNA: TGTGCCAGCAGCGCCAACGGGGGCATCACAGATACGCAGTATTTT
CDR3: CASSANGGITDTQYF

J: TRBJ1-1
D: TRBD1
size: many
V: TRBV13
DNA: TGTGCCAGCAGCTTAGGGACAGGGGGGTCGAACACTGAAGCTTTCTTT
CDR3: CASSLGTGGSNTEAFF

J: TRBJ2-3
D: TRBD2
size: NA
V: TRBV5-4
DNA: TGTGCCAGCAGCAGCTGGCTAGCGGGGAGTGATACGCAGTATTTT
CDR3: CASSSWLAGSDTQYF

J: TRBJ1-5
D: NA
size: many
V: TRBV7-6
DNA: TGTGCCAGCAGCTTAGGACCAGGGCGCAATCAGCCCCAGCATTTT
CDR3: CASSLGPGRNQPQHF

J: TRBJ1-5
D: NA
size: many
V: TRBV6-1
DNA: TGTGCCAGCAATTCCAGAAAGAATCAGCCCCAGCATTTT
CDR3: CASNSRKNQPQHF

J: TRBJ1-2
D: TRBD1
size: many
V: TRBV11-2
DNA: TGTGCCAGCAGCTCAGGGGGCCCTGGCTACACCTTC
CDR3: CASSSGGPGYTF

J: TRBJ2-7
D: NA
size: NA
V: TRBV19
DNA: TGTGCCAGTAGGTCCGTGGACAGCTACGAGCAGTACTTC
CDR3: CASRSVDSYEQYF

J: TRBJ2-1
D: NA
size: few
V: TRBV7-2
DNA: TGTGCCAGCAGCCTTTATGGGCGGCGGGGTGAGCAGTTCTTC
CDR3: CASSLYGRRGEQFF

J: TRBJ2-2
D: NA
size: few
V: TRBV9
DNA: TGTGCCAGTGCAGGGACGACCAACACCGGGGAGCTGTTTTTT
CDR3: CASAGTTNTGELFF

J: TRBJ2-3
D: TRBD1
size: many
V: TRBV7-2
DNA: TGTGCCAGCAGCTTACTGGGACAGGGCGTAGCAGATACGCAGTATTTT
CDR3: CASSLLGQGVADTQYF

J: TRBJ1-1
D: NA
size: many
V: TRBV25-1
DNA: TGTGCCAGCAGTGCGGGGACGGAAGCTTTCTTT
CDR3: CASSAGTEAFF

J: TRBJ1-2
D: NA
size: many
V: TRBV5-1
DNA: TGCGCCAGCAGCAGGGACTGGGGAAACTATGGCTACACCTTC
CDR3: CASSRDWGNYGYTF

J: TRBJ2-4
D: NA
size: few
V: TRBV27
DNA: TGTGCCAGCAGTCATCCGCCGTTAGCCAAAAACATTCAGTACTTC
CDR3: CASSHPPLAKNIQYF

J: TRBJ2-3
D: NA
size: many
V: TRBV7-3
DNA: TGTGCCAGCCAGGGAGCTTCAGATACGCAGTATTTT
CDR3: CASQGASDTQYF

J: TRBJ1-1
D: NA
size: many
V: TRBV11-2
DNA: TGTGCCAGCAGCTTGGAGAGGCTGAACACTGAAGCTTTCTTT
CDR3: CASSLERLNTEAFF

J: TRBJ1-3
D: TRBD1
size: many
V: TRBV19
DNA: TGTGCCGAGACAGGGACGGACTCTGGAAACACCATATATTTT
CDR3: CAETGTDSGNTIYF

J: TRBJ1-1
D: NA
size: many
V: TRBV2
DNA: TGTGCCAGCAGAGCCGGGACGGACTTTAACACTGAAGCTTTCTTT
CDR3: CASRAGTDFNTEAFF

J: TRBJ1-3
D: TRBD1
size: NA
V: TRBV6-5
DNA: TGTGCCAGCAGTTACTCCCCCGGGACAGGGCAGCGAGGAAACACCATATATTTT
CDR3: CASSYSPGTGQRGNTIYF

J: TRBJ2-7
D: TRBD1
size: many
V: TRBV5-1
DNA: TGCGCCAGCAGCTTGGCCTCAGGGGGCTACGAGCAGTACTTC
CDR3: CASSLASGGYEQYF

J: TRBJ1-2
D: NA
size: many
V: TRBV28
DNA: TGTGCCAGCACCCTTAACTATGGCTACACCTTC
CDR3: CASTLNYGYTF

J: TRBJ1-1
D: TRBD1
size: NA
V: TRBV5-8
DNA: TGTGCCAGCAGCGGGGGACAGTGGAACACTGAAGCTTTCTTT
CDR3: CASSGGQWNTEAFF

J: TRBJ2-5
D: TRBD2
size: many
V: TRBV5-8
DNA: TGTGCCAGCAGCTTAGCGGGACTAGAGGGAGAGACCCAGTACTTC
CDR3: CASSLAGLEGETQYF

J: TRBJ1-1
D: NA
size: many
V: TRBV29-1
DNA: TGCAGCGTTGATGGCGGGGGCCCTGAAGCTTTCTTT
CDR3: CSVDGGGPEAFF

J: TRBJ1-2
D: NA
size: many
V: TRBV2
DNA: TGTGCCAGCAGTGAAGCCCGTGGGGGCTATGGCTACACCTTC
CDR3: CASSEARGGYGYTF

J: TRBJ1-6
D: NA
size: many
V: TRBV6-1
DNA: TGTGCCAGCAAAACCCACGTCGTTTCACCCCTCCACTTT
CDR3: CASKTHVVSPLHF

J: TRBJ2-2
D: TRBD1
size: few
V: TRBV20-1
DNA: TGCAGTGCTAGAGTAGGGGGACAGGACCTCACCGGGGAGCTGTTTTTT
CDR3: CSARVGGQDLTGELFF

J: TRBJ2-5
D: TRBD1
size: NA
V: TRBV7-9
DNA: TGTGCCAGCAGCCATCCGGGACAGGGAGAGACCCAGTACTTC
CDR3: CASSHPGQGETQYF

J: TRBJ2-7
D: TRBD1
size: few
V: TRBV20-1
DNA: TGCAGTGCTAGAGATCCCCCGGCCGGGACAGGGGTCACCTACGAGCAGTACTTC
CDR3: CSARDPPAGTGVTYEQYF

J: TRBJ1-6
D: NA
size: few
V: TRBV27
DNA: TGTGCCAGCTGTCTGTTTGGTGGGAATTCACCCCTCCACTTT
CDR3: CASCLFGGNSPLHF

J: TRBJ2-7
D: NA
size: few
V: TRBV19
DNA: TGTGCCAGTAGTACCACCGGGACTGGAATATACGAGCAGTACTTC
CDR3: CASSTTGTGIYEQYF